This TCR beta chain was sequenced for a study of cytomegalovirus exposure and HLA in healthy donors. The PCR had 60 Vbeta and 13 Jbeta primers. Method: immunoSEQ multiplex PCR; TCRdb's copy keeps in-frame clones and lacks some. The sample lists 60,000 to 80,000 clones; around 73% were seen once. Points on this clone: Its antigen is as yet unknown.

Germline V gives CDR1 MDHEN, CDR2 SYDVKM. Trimming stripped 5 bases from V and 8 bases from J, with 12 bases between. CDR3 size: 12 residues. The study's findings and limits: A later look showed TCR association rates differing by HLA locus, highest for DRB1 and lowest for HLA-C.

The receptor was isolated from a girl aged 10-17 years in good health and CMV-seropositive. This chain links TRBV28 with TRBJ1-1, with D possibly TRBD1 on 6 matching bases. The sample was PBMCs. The DNA of the CDR3 is TGTGCCAGCAGTCCCGGACAGTTAGAAGCTTTCTTT. Translation: CASSPGQLEAFF.